This is a list of T cell receptor beta chains from one sample in a study of CD8 T cells in ankylosing spondylitis. TCRdb reanalysed the 5' RACE reads using MiXCR and keeps one entry per CDR3 protein. The table lists roughly 160,000 distinct CDR3 sequences, roughly 10% of them singletons, with about 16% in the top ten. The sample consisted of blood, either unsorted or a sorted T cell fraction (not recorded which). The receptors were gathered from a female donor with ankylosing spondylitis or in good health (not recorded which). CDR3s leave out the opening cysteine and the closing phenylalanine or tryptophan.

CDR3 protein: SARDAGETQY
V gene: TRBV20-1
CDR3 length: 10
J gene: TRBJ2-5

CDR3 protein: ASSRGFSYEQY
V gene: TRBV7-8
CDR3 length: 11
J gene: TRBJ2-7

CDR3 protein: SGWAGVAYNEQF
V gene: TRBV20-1
CDR3 length: 12
J gene: TRBJ2-1

CDR3 protein: ASSLSGSIIQYNEQF
V gene: TRBV12-3/TRBV12-4
CDR3 length: 15
J gene: TRBJ2-1

CDR3 protein: ASSLDGPDLPTGELF
V gene: TRBV7-8
CDR3 length: 15
J gene: TRBJ2-2

CDR3 protein: ASSPSDTLNEQF
V gene: TRBV6-5
CDR3 length: 12
J gene: TRBJ2-1

CDR3 protein: SVESNTEAF
V gene: TRBV29-1
CDR3 length: 9
J gene: TRBJ1-1

CDR3 protein: ASRSGFEQY
V gene: TRBV28
CDR3 length: 9
J gene: TRBJ2-7

CDR3 protein: ASSPTGGYGKNIQY
V gene: TRBV27
CDR3 length: 14
J gene: TRBJ2-4

CDR3 protein: ASSEGTQPQH
V gene: TRBV25-1
CDR3 length: 10
J gene: TRBJ1-5

CDR3 protein: SARAPGLGNTGELF
V gene: TRBV20-1
CDR3 length: 14
J gene: TRBJ2-2

CDR3 protein: ASSYGTVYNEQF
V gene: TRBV12-3/TRBV12-4
CDR3 length: 12
J gene: TRBJ2-1

CDR3 protein: ASRPTSGDTGELF
V gene: TRBV6-2/TRBV6-3
CDR3 length: 13
J gene: TRBJ2-2

CDR3 protein: ASSSTHRLAGDGGGELF
V gene: TRBV6-5
CDR3 length: 17
J gene: TRBJ2-2

CDR3 protein: ASSQDADRGEVKADTQY
V gene: TRBV4-3
CDR3 length: 17
J gene: TRBJ2-3

CDR3 protein: ASRGVPGLAGLLSSYNEQF
V gene: TRBV6-2/TRBV6-3
CDR3 length: 19
J gene: TRBJ2-1

CDR3 protein: ASSGPRETQY
V gene: TRBV12-3/TRBV12-4
CDR3 length: 10
J gene: TRBJ2-5